This entry lists 8 T cell receptor beta chains sequenced from one sample in a study of T-cell memory formation after mild COVID-19. TCRdb processed the 5' RACE reads anew with MiXCR; each CDR3 protein has one entry. The data contain 450,000 or so distinct CDR3 sequences, around 20% of them seen just once; the ten biggest clones take up around 8.4%. The material sequenced was PBMCs or a T cell subset sorted from them (not recorded which). The receptors stem from an adult woman who had mild COVID-19 (a few samples of this study predate the infection). Cell type and time point are not known.

This clonotype was observed a few times. The chain joins TRBV18 to TRBJ2-1; 7 bases are a match to TRBD1. CDR1 and CDR2 (germline): KGHSH, LQKENI. The V segment lost 3 bases and the J segment 12 bases; nucleotides outside the gene matches: 8. There are 13 residues in the CDR3. In DNA form, the CDR3 reads TGTGCCAGCTCACCGGGGACAGAATTTCTGCAGTTCTTC. This codes for CASSPGTEFLQFF. Together with reference TRBV18 and TRBJ2-1, the CDR3 gives the full variable domain: NAGVMQNPRHLVRRRGQEARLRCSPMKGHSHVYWYRQLPEEGLKFMVYLQKENIIDESGMPKERFSAEFPKEGPSILRIQQVVRGDSAAYFCASSPGTEFLQFFGPGTRLTVL.

This clonotype has a handful of counts. The chain has TRBV28 and TRBJ2-7, with D tentatively TRBD1 (5 bases). Per the germline V gene, CDR1 is MDHEN and CDR2 is SYDVKM. This CDR3 has 14 residues. V was trimmed by 5 bases and J by 3 bases, leaving 14 bases between them. CDR3 coding DNA: TGTGCCAGCAGTATCTATGGACACATCTACGAGCAGTACTTC. Encoded protein: CASSIYGHIYEQYF.

This chain connects TRBV29-1 to TRBJ2-1, with a weak D call TRBD2 (5 bases). Trimming pared 6 bases from V and 1 base from J, leaving 13 bases between. The CDR3 covers 14 residues. Germline-derived CDR1 and CDR2 are SQVTM and ANQGSEA. The CDR3 region is CSVRAGPSYNEQFF. CDR3 nucleotides: TGCAGCGTACGGGCGGGCCCTTCCTACAATGAGCAGTTCTTC.

This chain uses TRBV6-5 with TRBJ1-1, with a possible D match to TRBD1 (6 bases). V gave up 4 bases and J gave up 1 base, with 16 bases separating them. Germline CDR1 and CDR2: MNHEY and SVGAGI. The CDR3 totals 16 residues. The CDR3 nucleotides are TGTGCCAGCAGTTCGTTACGAACAGGGAGGAACACTGAAGCTTTCTTT. It translates to CASSSLRTGRNTEAFF.

This clonotype was found a few times. This chain uses TRBV5-6 with TRBJ2-3; possibly TRBD1 for D (6 bases). CDR3 length equals 11 residues. CDR1 SGHDT and CDR2 YYEEEE come from the germline V gene. Trimming took 6 bases from V and 4 from J, leaving 6 bases between them. Here the CDR3 DNA reads TGTGCCAGCAAGGGGGCAGATACGCAGTATTTT. Amino acids: CASKGADTQYF.

The V call is TRBV29-1, the J call TRBJ1-1; 9 nucleotides align to TRBD1. Looked up from germline, CDR1 is SQVTM and CDR2 is ANQGSEA. The CDR3 loop spans 13 amino acids. The junction had 11 bases not matched to a gene; V was cut back by 6 bases and J by 9 bases. CDR3 nucleotides: TGCAGCGTGCGACCGGGACAGGGACGGCAAGCTTTCTTT. It encodes CSVRPGQGRQAFF.

V and J are TRBV6-2 or TRBV6-3 and TRBJ2-7; a weak D match, TRBD2 (6 bases). The length of the CDR3 is 13 residues. Germline V gives CDR1 MNHEY, CDR2 SVGEGT. Trimming removed 6 bases at V and 1 base at J, with 10 bases between. The DNA of the CDR3 is TGTGCCAGCAGGATAGGGAGGTCCTACGAGCAGTACTTC. Protein sequence: CASRIGRSYEQYF.

Notes on this clonotype: Sequence at one end of the junction differs from germline and may be a read error. This rearrangement joins TRBV3-1 to TRBJ1-1, with a weak D call TRBD1 (6 bases). This CDR3 is 14 amino acids long. Germline CDR1 is LGHDT and CDR2 is YNNKEL (reference sequence). The CDR3 DNA reads TGTGCCAGCAGTCAAGGGGGGTGGAACACTGAAGCTTTCTTT. Protein: CASSQGGWNTEAFF.